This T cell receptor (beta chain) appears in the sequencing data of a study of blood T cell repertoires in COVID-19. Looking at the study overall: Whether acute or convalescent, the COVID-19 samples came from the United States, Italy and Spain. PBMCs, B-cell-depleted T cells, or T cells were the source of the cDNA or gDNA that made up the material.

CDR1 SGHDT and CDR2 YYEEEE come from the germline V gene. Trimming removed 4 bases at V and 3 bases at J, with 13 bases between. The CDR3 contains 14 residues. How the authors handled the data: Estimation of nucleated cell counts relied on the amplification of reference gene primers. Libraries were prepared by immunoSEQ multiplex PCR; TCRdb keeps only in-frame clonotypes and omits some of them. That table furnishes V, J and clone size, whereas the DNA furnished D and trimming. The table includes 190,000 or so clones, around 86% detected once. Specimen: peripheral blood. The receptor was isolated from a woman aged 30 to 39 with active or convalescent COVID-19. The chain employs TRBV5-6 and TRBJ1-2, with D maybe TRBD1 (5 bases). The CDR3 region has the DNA TGTGCCAGCAGCCTTGGGGGGAAACACTATGGCTACACCTTC. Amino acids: CASSLGGKHYGYTF.